These 26 T cell receptor beta chains were all obtained from the same sample, sequenced in a study of a mutant IDH1 vaccine in newly diagnosed glioma. Their recognized antigens are unknown. Data came from immunoSEQ multiplex PCR; TCRdb stores just in-frame clones and leaves some out. The sample has tens of thousands of clones, 82% seen once. Time point defined: week 47, end of study. Topical imiquimod accompanied each vaccine dose, which consisted of 300 ug of mutant IDH1 20-mer peptide. Sequencing was performed on PBMCs, taken from a glioma patient whose treatment included an IDH1 peptide vaccine. The receptor set was obtained from a man between 18 and 29 years old with glioma. Some clones in this sample may be carry-over from other donors' samples.

The chain joins TRBV11-2 to TRBJ1-1; D may be TRBD1 (6 bases). The CDR3 contains 17 residues. Trimming cost V 6 bases and J 1 base, with 21 bases left between them. Germline CDR1 is SGHAT and CDR2 is FQNNGV. CDR3 protein: CASRGAQRITRNTEAFF. CDR3 nucleotides: TGTGCCAGCAGGGGGGCACAGCGGATTACCAGGAACACTGAAGCTTTCTTT.

This chain connects TRBV6-4 to TRBJ2-7, with 7 bases lining up with TRBD2. The CDR3 loop spans 16 amino acids. V lost 1 base and J lost 0; bases outside the gene matches: 6. Germline V lookup: CDR1 MRHNA, CDR2 SNTAGT. The CDR3 is CASSDYPAGYSYEQYF. The CDR3 DNA sequence: TGTGCCAGCAGTGACTATCCAGCGGGGTACTCCTACGAGCAGTACTTC.

The chain is built from TRBV27 and TRBJ1-2; weak D call: TRBD1 (5 bases). Looked up from germline, CDR1 is MNHEY and CDR2 is SMNVEV (reference sequence). CDR3 size: 14 residues. Trimming cost V 5 bases and J 0 bases, with 10 bases left between them. The chain's CDR3 is CASSPGMPNYGYTF. CDR3 in DNA: TGTGCCAGCAGTCCAGGGATGCCTAACTATGGCTACACCTTC.

The sample holds one count of this clone. The rearrangement joins TRBV27 to TRBJ2-7; tentative D call: TRBD2 (5 bases). Germline values: CDR1 MNHEY, CDR2 SMNVEV (reference sequence). The V and J ends lost 3 bases and 0 bases respectively, with 9 bases between them. The CDR3 length is 14 residues. The DNA of the CDR3 is TGTGCCAGCAGTTTCAGGACTGGCTCCTACGAGCAGTACTTC. Its protein product is CASSFRTGSYEQYF.

Only a few counts were recorded for this clone. The V and J genes are TRBV7-9 and TRBJ2-2; D is ambiguous. This CDR3 is 14 amino acids long. Germline CDR1 reads SEHNR; CDR2 reads FQNEAQ (reference sequence). Trimming removed 6 bases at V and 0 bases at J, with 8 bases between. The CDR3 DNA reads TGTGCCAGCAGGGGCCGTGCGAACACCGGGGAGCTGTTTTTT. As protein: CASRGRANTGELFF.

The chain links TRBV27 to TRBJ1-2; TRBD1 aligns across 8 bases. V dropped 5 bases and J dropped 3; count of bases not matched to a gene: 5. This CDR3 region has 14 residues. Germline lookup yields CDR1 MNHEY and CDR2 SMNVEV (reference sequence). The CDR3, as DNA: TGTGCCAGCAGTCCCGGACAGGGCCACTATGGCTACACCTTC. It codes for CASSPGQGHYGYTF.

For the CDR3, the DNA is TGTGCCAGCAGTGAAAGGGTCGGCAGGGTTTATGAGCAGTACTTC. Encoded protein: CASSERVGRVYEQYF. V usage is TRBV2 and J usage is TRBJ2-7, with D perhaps matching TRBD1 (5 bases). V was cut by 2 bases and J by 7 bases, with 18 bases left in between. This CDR3 spans 15 amino acids. Germline lookup yields CDR1 SNHLY and CDR2 FYNNEI.

This clone has only one observation. The chain employs TRBV7-2 and TRBJ2-1, with D possibly being TRBD1 or TRBD2 (5 bases each). V lost 5 bases and J 11 bases, leaving 10 bases between the germline ends. Germline V gene data show CDR1 as SGHTA and CDR2 as FQGNSA. CDR3 size: 11 residues. CDR3 in DNA: TGTGCCAGCAGCACCGGGGCCAAGCAGTTCTTC. It translates to CASSTGAKQFF.

The V gene is TRBV4-1, the J gene TRBJ1-6, with a possible D match to TRBD1 (5 bases). Germline V gives CDR1 MGHRA, CDR2 YSYEKL. With 1 base removed from V and 9 bases from J, the gap between germline ends came to 16 bases. CDR3 length equals 16 residues. CDR3 coding DNA: TGCGCCAGCAGCCAAGGGGGGTCTCAGGGTGGTTCACCCCTCCACTTT. It yields the protein CASSQGGSQGGSPLHF.

For the CDR3, the DNA is TGTGCCAGCAGCTTGGAGCCGGACAGCCTTAATGAAAAACTGTTTTTT. Translating gives CASSLEPDSLNEKLFF. The chain is built from TRBV7-9 and TRBJ1-4, with TRBD1 as a possible D gene (6 bases). Germline V gene sequence: CDR1 SEHNR, CDR2 FQNEAQ (reference sequence). The length of the CDR3 is 16 residues. Trimming took 3 bases from V and 4 from J, leaving 15 bases between them.

The chain has TRBV10-3 and TRBJ2-7, with 10 bases that match TRBD2. This CDR3 region has 17 residues. Losses at the gene ends were 2 bases for V and 5 bases for J; bases not matched to a gene: 12. The germline V gene has CDR1 ENHRY and CDR2 SYGVKD. The DNA of the CDR3 is TGTGCCATCAGTGAGCCGACTCAAGCGGGAGGGCCCCACGAGCAGTACTTC. Translation: CAISEPTQAGGPHEQYF.

J is TRBJ2-2 and V is TRBV10-3, with D possibly matching TRBD2 (6 bases). The CDR3 totals 15 residues. CDR1 is ENHRY and CDR2 is SYGVKD in the germline V gene. Trimming stripped 2 bases from V and 6 bases from J, with 13 bases between. As DNA, the CDR3 is TGTGCCATCAGTGAGACAGCGGGTTGGGCCGGGGAGCTGTTTTTT. Translating it yields CAISETAGWAGELFF.

V is TRBV19 and J is TRBJ1-2; a possible D gene is TRBD1 (5 bases). V gave up 1 base and J gave up 4 bases, with 10 bases separating them. Germline V gene lookup returns CDR1 LNHDA and CDR2 SQIVND (reference sequence). The CDR3 is made up of 14 amino acids. The CDR3 sequence is CASSIGGRVYGYTF. CDR3 in DNA: TGTGCCAGTAGTATAGGTGGCAGGGTCTATGGCTACACCTTC. Filled out from reference TRBV19 and TRBJ1-2, the complete variable domain reads DGGITQSPKYLFRKEGQNVTLSCEQNLNHDAMYWYRQDPGQGLRLIYYSQIVNDFQKGDIAEGYSVSREKKESFPLTVTSAQKNPTAFYLCASSIGGRVYGYTFGSGTRLTVV.

J is TRBJ2-1 and V is TRBV30; TRBD1 agrees at 9 bases. V gave up 7 bases and J gave up 14 bases; unmatched junction bases: 15. The CDR3 has 13 residues. The V gene's germline CDR1 is GTSNPN and CDR2 SVGIG (reference sequence). The CDR3 sequence is CAYPGQGGIGEFF. DNA of the CDR3: TGTGCCTACCCGGGACAGGGAGGGATCGGGGAGTTCTTC.

The CDR3 region is CASSSAGPNYGYTF. DNA for the CDR3: TGTGCCAGCAGTTCCGCAGGGCCTAACTATGGCTACACCTTC. The chain recombines TRBV2 with TRBJ1-2; a possible D gene is TRBD1 (5 bases). The CDR3 is made up of 14 amino acids. Germline V gives CDR1 SNHLY, CDR2 FYNNEI. The V and J ends lost 5 bases and 0 bases respectively, with 10 bases between them.

This chain links TRBV9 with TRBJ2-1, with D perhaps matching TRBD1 or TRBD2 (6 bases each). V shed 5 bases and J shed 8 bases, with 14 bases lying between them. The germline CDR1 and CDR2 sequences are SGDLS and YYNGEE. The CDR3 covers 13 residues. The CDR3 region has the DNA TGTGCCAGCAGGGGGGGCCGTTGGGATGAGCAGTTCTTC. Protein product: CASRGGRWDEQFF.

This clone showed up just a few times. The chain uses TRBV5-6 and TRBJ1-1, with D possibly matching TRBD1 (6 bases). CDR3 length: 12 residues. Germline-derived CDR1 and CDR2 are SGHDT and YYEEEE. V dropped 2 bases and J dropped 5 bases, with 7 bases sitting between them. The CDR3 sequence is CASSFDRTEAFF. The CDR3 region has the DNA TGTGCCAGCAGCTTCGACAGGACTGAAGCTTTCTTT.

This chain joins TRBV7-2 and TRBJ1-2; 10 nucleotides match TRBD1. The CDR3 is 15 amino acids. After removal of 6 bases from V and 4 bases from J, the junction contained 8 bases not matched to a gene. The V gene's germline CDR1 is SGHTA and CDR2 FQGNSA. The CDR3 is CASRKSGTGVYGYTF. The CDR3 region has the DNA TGTGCCAGCAGGAAGTCCGGGACAGGGGTCTATGGCTACACCTTC.

The chain recombines TRBV4-3 with TRBJ1-3; maybe TRBD1 (6 bases). This CDR3 contains 16 residues. Germline assignment: CDR1 LGHNA and CDR2 YSLEER. Trimming stripped 0 bases from V and 0 bases from J, with 9 bases between. For the CDR3, the DNA is TGCGCCAGCAGCCAAGATAGCAGGGGCTCTGGAAACACCATATATTTT. Protein: CASSQDSRGSGNTIYF.

The chain combines TRBV6-5 with TRBJ1-1; tentatively, D is TRBD1 (6 bases). CDR3 length: 13 amino acids. Germline values: CDR1 MNHEY, CDR2 SVGAGI. Trimming shortened V by 7 bases and J by 1 base, and 10 bases separated the two germline ends. The CDR3 sequence: CASNLQGNTEAFF. The DNA for the CDR3 is TGTGCCAGCAATCTACAGGGGAACACTGAAGCTTTCTTT.

The rearrangement joins TRBV4-3 to TRBJ1-1; unclear D gene. The germline V and J ends were trimmed by 1 base and 5 bases, with 11 bases remaining between them. CDR3 length equals 14 residues. The germline gives CDR1 LGHNA, CDR2 YSLEER. Here the CDR3 reads CASSQGATSTEAFF. In nucleotides, the CDR3 is TGCGCCAGCAGCCAAGGGGCGACTTCGACTGAAGCTTTCTTT.

The V call is TRBV5-1, the J call TRBJ1-1; D remains unclear. Germline CDR1 is SGHRS and CDR2 is YFSETQ. The CDR3 loop spans 14 amino acids. The V gene lost 3 bases and the J gene lost 2 bases, with 11 bases spanning the gap. DNA of the CDR3: TGCGCCAGCAGCTCCCCGACAAGAAACACTGAAGCTTTCTTT. Translated, it gives CASSSPTRNTEAFF.

V gene TRBV7-9 combines with J gene TRBJ1-2; 7 positions match TRBD1. The CDR3 is made up of 15 amino acids. Looked up from germline, CDR1 is SEHNR and CDR2 is FQNEAQ (reference sequence). V was clipped by 4 bases and J by 8 bases; unmatched bases: 13. CDR3 bases: TGTGCCAGCAGCTCCCCAGACAGGGCCGCGAGGGGCTACACCTTC. This encodes CASSSPDRAARGYTF.

About this clone itself: The same CDR3 can be traced to other DNA sequences in this sample. J is TRBJ1-1 and V is TRBV9, with D perhaps TRBD1 (5 bases). V gave up 7 bases and J gave up 2 bases, with 18 bases separating them. The germline V gene has CDR1 SGDLS and CDR2 YYNGEE. This CDR3 region has 15 residues. CDR3 in DNA: TGTGCCAGCTCACTCAGCGGGGGACTCAACACTGAAGCTTTCTTT. Translating gives CASSLSGGLNTEAFF.

The chain combines TRBV2 with TRBJ2-5, with 8 bases aligning to TRBD2. V shed 7 bases, J shed 5 bases, and the junction held 12 bases outside the gene matches. The CDR3 sequence is 15 residues long. Germline lookup yields CDR1 SNHLY and CDR2 FYNNEI. CDR3 protein: CASKTGGLGLETQYF. DNA for the CDR3: TGTGCCAGCAAGACCGGGGGACTAGGATTGGAGACCCAGTACTTC.

This sequence joins TRBV7-9 and TRBJ2-7; D may be TRBD1 (7 bases). CDR3 length: 14 residues. Germline CDR1 SEHNR, CDR2 FQNEAQ (reference sequence). Trimming took off 5 bases at V and 4 bases at J, with 15 bases between the two ends. The CDR3 is CASSPQGGLYEQYF. The CDR3 region has the DNA TGTGCCAGCAGCCCGCAGGGGGGCCTATACGAGCAGTACTTC.